Listed below are T cell receptor beta chains from one sample, sequenced in a study of T cells after yellow fever vaccination. TCRdb passed the 5' RACE reads through MiXCR, listing each CDR3 protein once. The sample shows 45,000 to 65,000 distinct CDR3 sequences, about 6.6% of them seen only once. The input for sequencing was CD8+ T cells not binding an NS4B(214-222) dextramer, sorted from PBMCs, taken about 41 days after the first yellow fever vaccination. These receptors were taken from a young man who received the YFV17D yellow fever vaccine. The CDR3 runs from the conserved cysteine through the conserved F or W. A D gene is named only where the DNA matches it firmly. The size field is filled for only some rows; it gives once, few, many or a size class.

few | TRBJ2-1 | TRBD2 | TRBV7-9 | TGTGCCAGCAGCTTAGCGACTAGCGGGACTGAGCAGTTCTTC | CASSLATSGTEQFF
few | TRBJ2-1 | - | TRBV5-8 | TGTGCCAGCAGCTTGTGGGCGACTAGTGGATTCAAGAATGAGCAGTTCTTC | CASSLWATSGFKNEQFF
few | TRBJ2-7 | - | TRBV12-3/TRBV12-4 | TGTGCCAGCAGTGACAGCACAACTTGGAACGAGCAGTACTTC | CASSDSTTWNEQYF
- | TRBJ2-3 | TRBD2 | TRBV20-1 | TGCAGTGCTAGGGGACTAGCGGGGGACACAGATACGCAGTATTTT | CSARGLAGDTDTQYF
many | TRBJ2-4 | - | TRBV12-3/TRBV12-4 | TGTGCCAGCAGTTTGGTGGTAGGAACAGCCAAAAACATTCAGTACTTC | CASSLVVGTAKNIQYF
many | TRBJ2-2 | TRBD1 | TRBV15 | TGTGCCACCAGGACATTCGACAGGGAACTTGCCGGGGAGCTGTTTTTT | CATRTFDRELAGELFF
- | TRBJ2-1 | - | TRBV12-3/TRBV12-4 | TGTGCCAGCAGTGCCACTAGTAATGAGCAGTTCTTC | CASSATSNEQFF
few | TRBJ2-7 | - | TRBV19 | TGTGCCAGTAGTGTTTTCACAGGGGGGGAGAAAAAGCAGTACTTC | CASSVFTGGEKKQYF
many | TRBJ2-3 | - | TRBV10-3 | TGTGCCATCAGTGACGCGGCGGCCGGCACAGATACGCAGTATTTT | CAISDAAAGTDTQYF
many | TRBJ1-1 | - | TRBV4-3 | TGCGCCAGCAGCCAAGCAGGAGTCGTAGAGGGAACTGAAGCTTTCTTT | CASSQAGVVEGTEAFF
few | TRBJ2-3 | - | TRBV5-1 | TGCGCCAGCAGCTTGCGGGGGGCACCAAGCACAGATACGCAGTATTTT | CASSLRGAPSTDTQYF
- | TRBJ2-3 | TRBD2 | TRBV11-2 | TGTGCCAGCAGCTTAGGGGCGTTTACCCTAGCGGGGGTCACAGATACGCAGTATTTT | CASSLGAFTLAGVTDTQYF
many | TRBJ2-1 | - | TRBV12-3/TRBV12-4 | TGTGCCAGCAGTTTAGTTGGTGAGCAGTTCTTC | CASSLVGEQFF
many | TRBJ2-5 | - | TRBV11-2 | TGTGCCAGCAGCTTAGTTGGGGGTCCCCAGGGGACCCAGTACTTC | CASSLVGGPQGTQYF
many | TRBJ2-1 | TRBD2 | TRBV12-3/TRBV12-4 | TGTGCCAGCAGTTTAGCGCGGGGGAATGAGCAGTTCTTC | CASSLARGNEQFF
many | TRBJ1-2 | TRBD1 | TRBV20-1 | TGCAGTGCTAGAGGACAGGGGGGGGTCTATGGCTACACCTTC | CSARGQGGVYGYTF
- | TRBJ2-2 | - | TRBV7-2 | TGTGCCAGCAGCGTCCAATTTAAACAGCCCGGGGAGCTGTTTTTT | CASSVQFKQPGELFF
- | TRBJ2-2 | TRBD2 | TRBV7-8 | TGTGCCAGCAGCTTTCGGGGGGGGGATACCGGGGAGCTGTTTTTT | CASSFRGGDTGELFF
few | TRBJ2-7 | - | TRBV3-1 | TGTGCCAGCAGCCAAGCAGTAAACTCGGGACCCCACTACGAGCAGTACTTC | CASSQAVNSGPHYEQYF
few | TRBJ2-6 | - | TRBV6-5 | TGTGCCAGCAGTTACATGAGCTCTGGGGCCAACGTCCTGACTTTC | CASSYMSSGANVLTF
- | TRBJ1-3 | - | TRBV5-1 | TGCGCCAGCATCCCTGCTACTCCGGGACAACCAAACTCTGGAAACACCATATATTTT | CASIPATPGQPNSGNTIYF
many | TRBJ1-2 | - | TRBV29-1 | TGCAGCGTTGGGGCAGGGCATGGCTACACCTTC | CSVGAGHGYTF
few | TRBJ2-7 | - | TRBV7-9 | TGTGCCAGCAGCATGACCTACGAGCAGTACTTC | CASSMTYEQYF
many | TRBJ2-1 | TRBD1 | TRBV4-1 | TGCGCCAGCAGGGCGCTGCCCAGGGGGAATGAGCAGTTCTTC | CASRALPRGNEQFF
many | TRBJ2-7 | - | TRBV6-5 | TGTGCCAGCAGTGCGGACGGCTACGAGCAGTACTTC | CASSADGYEQYF
- | TRBJ1-2 | - | TRBV6-5 | TGTGCCAGCAGTTACGGGGGTGGCTACACCTTC | CASSYGGGYTF